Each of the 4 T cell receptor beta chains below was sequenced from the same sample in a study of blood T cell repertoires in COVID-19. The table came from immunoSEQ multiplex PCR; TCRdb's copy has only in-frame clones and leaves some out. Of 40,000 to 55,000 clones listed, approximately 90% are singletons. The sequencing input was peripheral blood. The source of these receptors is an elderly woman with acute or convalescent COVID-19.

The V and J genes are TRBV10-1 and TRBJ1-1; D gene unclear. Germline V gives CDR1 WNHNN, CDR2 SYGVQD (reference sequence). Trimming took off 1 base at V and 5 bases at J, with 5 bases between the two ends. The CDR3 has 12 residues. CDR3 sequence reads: CASSECGTEAFF. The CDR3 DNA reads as TGCGCCAGCAGTGAGTGCGGGACTGAAGCTTTCTTT.

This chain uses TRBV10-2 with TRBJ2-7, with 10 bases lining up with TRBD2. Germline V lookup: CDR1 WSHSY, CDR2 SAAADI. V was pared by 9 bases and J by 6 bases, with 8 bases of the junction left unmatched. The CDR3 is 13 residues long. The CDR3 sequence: CASSIAGGTEQYF. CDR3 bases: TGCGCCAGTTCCATAGCGGGAGGAACCGAGCAGTACTTC.

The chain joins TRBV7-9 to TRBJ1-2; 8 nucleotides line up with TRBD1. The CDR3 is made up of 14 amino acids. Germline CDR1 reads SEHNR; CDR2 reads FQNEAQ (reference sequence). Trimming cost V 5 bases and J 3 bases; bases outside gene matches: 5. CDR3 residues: CASSAGQGHYGYTF. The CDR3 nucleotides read TGTGCCAGCAGCGCAGGACAGGGCCACTATGGCTACACCTTC.

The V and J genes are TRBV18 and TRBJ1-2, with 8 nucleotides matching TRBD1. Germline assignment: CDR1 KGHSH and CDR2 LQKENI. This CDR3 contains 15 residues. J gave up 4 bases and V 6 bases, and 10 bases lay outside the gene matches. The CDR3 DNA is TGTGCCAGCTCCCCGGACAGGGAGGTTCGCTATGGCTACACCTTC. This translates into CASSPDREVRYGYTF.